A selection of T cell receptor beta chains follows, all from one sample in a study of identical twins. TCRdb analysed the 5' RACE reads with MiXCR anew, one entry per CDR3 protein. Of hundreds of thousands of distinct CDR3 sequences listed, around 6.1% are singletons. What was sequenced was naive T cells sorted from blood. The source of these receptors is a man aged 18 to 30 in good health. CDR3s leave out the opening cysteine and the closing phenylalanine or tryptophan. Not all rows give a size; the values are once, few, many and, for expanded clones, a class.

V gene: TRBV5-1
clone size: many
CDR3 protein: ASSSGSSSYNEQF

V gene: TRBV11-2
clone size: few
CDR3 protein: ASRKPGQGNSNEQF

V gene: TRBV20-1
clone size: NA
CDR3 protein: SARGQHEQY

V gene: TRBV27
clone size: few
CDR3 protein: ASSLPPHYPGRQF

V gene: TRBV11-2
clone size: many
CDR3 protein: ASSLVLPQF

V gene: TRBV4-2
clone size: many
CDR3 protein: ASSQKAEGDYEQY

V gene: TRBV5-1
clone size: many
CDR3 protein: ASSLAASRQETQY

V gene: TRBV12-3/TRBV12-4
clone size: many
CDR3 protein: ASSLNGGSTDTQY

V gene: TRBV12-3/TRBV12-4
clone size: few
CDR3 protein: ASRGRGPNPSNYGYT

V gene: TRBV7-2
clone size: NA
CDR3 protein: ASSLALGLGHTEAF

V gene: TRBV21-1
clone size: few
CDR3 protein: ASSKVKIGTGDYNEQF

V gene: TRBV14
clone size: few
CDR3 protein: ASSQLTVSNEQF

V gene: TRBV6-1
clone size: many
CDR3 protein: ASRGMGNQPQH

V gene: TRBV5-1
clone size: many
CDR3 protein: ASSLFERRRHNEQF

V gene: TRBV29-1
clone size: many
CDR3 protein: SVRPFTGVDGTGELF

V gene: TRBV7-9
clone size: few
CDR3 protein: ASSQIQGGYT

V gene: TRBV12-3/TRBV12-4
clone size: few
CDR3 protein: ASSLFGQAYGYT

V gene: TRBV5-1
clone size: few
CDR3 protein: ASCTKPLETQY

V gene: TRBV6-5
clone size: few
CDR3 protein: ASSYLSGNLNTEAF

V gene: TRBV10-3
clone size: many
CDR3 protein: AISDLAGVNNEQF

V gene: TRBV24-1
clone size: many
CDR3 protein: ATSDKGLAGYNEQF

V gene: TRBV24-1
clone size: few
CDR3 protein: ATSVGQGQYNEQF

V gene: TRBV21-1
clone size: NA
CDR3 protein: ASSKALWDLRLAGAAKTQY

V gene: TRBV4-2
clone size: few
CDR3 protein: ASSQEEGQGVDEQY

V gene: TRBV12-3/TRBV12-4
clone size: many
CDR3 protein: ASSSEGTVTYEQY